The 23 T cell receptor beta chains below were found in one sample sequenced in a study of cytomegalovirus exposure and HLA in healthy donors. PCR was performed using 60 Vbeta and 13 Jbeta primers. Profiled with immunoSEQ multiplex PCR; TCRdb holds only in-frame clones, not every one. The table has approximately 160,000 clones, 65% to 85% seen once. The specimen was PBMCs. These TCRs come from a man aged 45-65 years in good health and CMV-seropositive.

The chain recombines TRBV9 with TRBJ2-3; no reliable D call. The CDR3 runs 16 residues. Germline V CDR1 and CDR2: SGDLS, YYNGEE. V was shortened by 0 bases and J by 1 base, with 12 bases between the two germline ends. CDR3 residues: CASSVGVTPRTDTQYF. In nucleotides, the CDR3 is TGTGCCAGCAGCGTAGGGGTGACTCCACGCACAGATACGCAGTATTTT.

The V and J genes are TRBV18 and TRBJ1-1, with 8 bases aligning to TRBD1. V shed 3 bases, J shed 4 bases, and the junction held 7 bases outside the gene matches. This CDR3 is built from 15 residues. Germline V gene sequence: CDR1 KGHSH, CDR2 LQKENI. CDR3 sequence reads: CASSPSSGGRTEAFF. As DNA, the CDR3 is TGTGCCAGCTCACCCTCCTCAGGGGGCCGCACTGAAGCTTTCTTT.

The J gene is TRBJ1-1, the V gene TRBV9, with D unclear. The CDR3 is made up of 14 amino acids. CDR1 SGDLS and CDR2 YYNGEE come from the germline V gene. Trimming took off 3 bases at V and 7 bases at J, with 16 bases between the two ends. CDR3 region: CASSALTGIDEAFF. The CDR3 nucleotides are TGTGCCAGCAGCGCCCTTACGGGGATTGATGAAGCTTTCTTT.

The chain carries TRBV19 and TRBJ1-5, with D maybe TRBD1 (5 bases). Germline CDR1 and CDR2: LNHDA and SQIVND (reference sequence). Trimming cost V 7 bases and J 1 base, with 8 bases left between them. CDR3 length: 13 residues. The CDR3 DNA reads TGTGCCAGTACCCAGGGCAGCAATCAGCCCCAGCATTTT. Translated, it gives CASTQGSNQPQHF.

The chain recombines TRBV11-3 with TRBJ2-3, with D possibly matching TRBD1 (6 bases). This CDR3 has 14 residues. The germline V gene has CDR1 SGHNT and CDR2 YENEEA. V shed 5 bases and J shed 1 base, with 10 bases lying between them. CDR3 DNA sequence: TGTGCCAGCAGCATCGGACAGCGCACAGATACGCAGTATTTT. It codes for CASSIGQRTDTQYF.

J is TRBJ1-4 and V is TRBV11-2; perhaps TRBD1 as D (5 bases). The CDR3 extends over 19 amino acids. Trimming stripped 3 bases from V and 0 bases from J, with 20 bases between. Germline V gives CDR1 SGHAT, CDR2 FQNNGV. CDR3 region: CASSFGHGGSIPTNEKLFF. CDR3 in DNA: TGTGCCAGCAGCTTTGGACATGGTGGATCCATTCCAACTAATGAAAAACTGTTTTTT.

The CDR3: CASSVTSGRVNEQFF. The DNA of the CDR3 is TGCGCCAGCAGCGTAACTAGCGGGAGGGTCAATGAGCAGTTCTTC. This chain uses TRBV5-1 with TRBJ2-1; 13 bases map to TRBD2. V lost 4 bases, J lost 6 bases, and 4 bases stayed unmatched. This CDR3 is 15 amino acids long. CDR1 is SGHRS and CDR2 is YFSETQ in the germline V gene. Combining the CDR3 with reference TRBV5-1 and TRBJ2-1 gives the whole variable domain KAGVTQTPRYLIKTRGQQVTLSCSPISGHRSVSWYQQTPGQGLQFLFEYFSETQRNKGNFPGRFSGRQFSNSRSEMNVSTLELGDSALYLCASSVTSGRVNEQFFGPGTRLTVL.

The CDR3 sequence is CASSRNTEAFF. In DNA form, the CDR3 reads TGTGCCAGCAGCCGGAACACTGAAGCTTTCTTT. J is TRBJ1-1 and V is TRBV28; D is undetermined. Per the germline V gene, CDR1 is MDHEN and CDR2 is SYDVKM. The V end was cut by 6 bases, the J end by 1 base, with 3 bases between. This CDR3 has 11 residues.

V and J are TRBV7-9 and TRBJ1-3; 7 nucleotides line up with TRBD1. From germline, CDR1 is SEHNR and CDR2 FQNEAQ (reference sequence). V lost 0 bases to trimming and J lost 5 bases; unmatched junction nucleotides: 7. This CDR3 has 16 residues. The CDR3 nucleotides are TGTGCCAGCAGCTTAGCACAGGGGTTCGGAAGAAACACCATATATTTT. Translated, it gives CASSLAQGFGRNTIYF. The whole variable domain, filled in from reference TRBV7-9 and TRBJ1-3, reads DTGVSQNPRHKITKRGQNVTFRCDPISEHNRLYWYRQTLGQGPEFLTYFQNEAQLEKSRLLSDRFSAERPKGSFSTLEIQRTEQGDSAMYLCASSLAQGFGRNTIYFGEGSWLTVV.

In the case of this clone: Other nucleotide sequences from this sample produce the same CDR3. This chain uses TRBV7-2 with TRBJ2-2; TRBD1 matches at 9 bases. Trimming at V came to 1 base and at J to 3 bases, leaving 6 bases not matched to a gene. The CDR3 totals 17 residues. CDR1 and CDR2 from the germline V gene are SGHTA and FQGNSA. CDR3 loop: CASSLGPRQGDTGELFF. The CDR3 DNA is TGTGCCAGCAGCTTAGGGCCAAGACAGGGGGACACCGGGGAGCTGTTTTTT.

V gene TRBV30 combines with J gene TRBJ2-4; TRBD1 aligns across 7 bases. CDR1 is GTSNPN, CDR2 SVGIG, per germline (reference sequence). Losses at the gene ends were 5 bases for V and 0 bases for J; bases not matched to a gene: 7. The CDR3 consists of 15 residues. The CDR3 loop is CAWADRSLAKNIQYF. DNA of the CDR3: TGTGCCTGGGCGGACAGGTCCTTAGCCAAAAACATTCAGTACTTC.

V and J are TRBV9 and TRBJ2-1, with 8 bases identical to TRBD2. Trimming removed 3 bases from V and 0 bases from J; junction bases left unmatched: 20. The CDR3 sequence is 21 residues long. Germline loops: CDR1 SGDLS, CDR2 YYNGEE. The CDR3 bases are TGTGCCAGCAGCGCCCGTCCGGGACTAGTAGTGCGGGAGTTCTCCTACAATGAGCAGTTCTTC. It is translated as CASSARPGLVVREFSYNEQFF. The full variable domain, rest sourced from reference TRBV9 and TRBJ2-1, is DSGVTQTPKHLITATGQRVTLRCSPRSGDLSVYWYQQSLDQGLQFLIQYYNGEERAKGNILERFSAQQFPDLHSELNLSSLELGDSALYFCASSARPGLVVREFSYNEQFFGPGTRLTVL.

The V call is TRBV5-1, the J call TRBJ1-3; D gene unclear. This CDR3 has 14 residues. Germline-derived CDR1 and CDR2 are SGHRS and YFSETQ. With 7 bases removed from V and 4 bases from J, the gap between germline ends came to 15 bases. This chain's CDR3 is CASGSGENGNTIYF. CDR3 DNA sequence: TGCGCCAGCGGGAGTGGGGAAAACGGAAACACCATATATTTT.

The V gene is TRBV5-1, the J gene TRBJ2-7; TRBD1 aligns across 11 bases. This CDR3 region has 16 residues. V was pared by 6 bases and J by 4 bases, with 12 bases of the junction left unmatched. Looked up from germline, CDR1 is SGHRS and CDR2 is YFSETQ. CDR3 in DNA: TGCGCCAGCACCGGGACAGGGGGGTATGGCTTTTACGAGCAGTACTTC. It yields the protein CASTGTGGYGFYEQYF.

CDR3 DNA: TGTGCCAGTAAAGAGGTAACAGGGGGCCTTGGACTAGTCAACACCGGGGAGCTGTTTTTT. Its translation: CASKEVTGGLGLVNTGELFF. The chain uses TRBV19 and TRBJ2-2; 9 positions agree with TRBD1. Looked up from germline, CDR1 is LNHDA and CDR2 is SQIVND (reference sequence). The CDR3 extends over 20 amino acids. With 7 bases clipped from V and 2 bases from J, the junction kept 20 bases outside the gene matches. Based on the CDR3 plus reference TRBV19 and TRBJ2-2, the full variable domain is DGGITQSPKYLFRKEGQNVTLSCEQNLNHDAMYWYRQDPGQGLRLIYYSQIVNDFQKGDIAEGYSVSREKKESFPLTVTSAQKNPTAFYLCASKEVTGGLGLVNTGELFFGEGSRLTVL.

This chain uses TRBV6-6 with TRBJ2-2; D is perhaps TRBD1 (6 bases). There are 14 residues in the CDR3. The V end lost 8 bases, the J end lost 4 bases, and 14 bases lay between the germline ends. From germline, CDR1 is MNHNY and CDR2 SVGAGI (reference sequence). The DNA for the CDR3 is TGTGCCAGCCAACCGGGACACTTCACCGGGGAGCTGTTTTTT. Translated: CASQPGHFTGELFF.

This chain uses TRBV7-2 with TRBJ2-3; D unclear. Germline CDR1 is SGHTA and CDR2 is FQGNSA. Deletions cut 0 bases from V and 7 bases from J, with 11 bases between. The CDR3 sequence is 14 residues long. The CDR3 DNA is TGTGCCAGCAGCTTAGCTACCATCGGTCATACGCAGTATTTT. It specifies CASSLATIGHTQYF. Full variable domain (missing parts from reference TRBV7-2 and TRBJ2-3): GAGVSQSPSNKVTEKGKDVELRCDPISGHTALYWYRQSLGQGLEFLIYFQGNSAPDKSGLPSDRFSAERTGGSVSTLTIQRTQQEDSAVYLCASSLATIGHTQYFGPGTRLTVL.

In its sample, this clone was seen a few times. This chain connects TRBV28 to TRBJ2-7, with 14 positions matching TRBD2. In germline, CDR1 is MDHEN, CDR2 SYDVKM. CDR3 length equals 15 residues. Trimming cost V 6 bases and J 3 bases; bases outside gene matches: 4. CDR3 sequence (DNA): TGTGCCAGCAGAATGACTAGCGGGAGGGTCTACGAGCAGTACTTC. Translation gives CASRMTSGRVYEQYF.

This clone was counted only a few times. The rearrangement joins TRBV6-5 to TRBJ2-7; possibly TRBD1 for D (6 bases). The CDR3 spans 15 residues. In germline, CDR1 is MNHEY, CDR2 SVGAGI. Trimming removed 0 bases from V and 2 bases from J, with 11 bases in between. The CDR3 sequence is CASSYSPEGAYEQYF. CDR3 bases: TGTGCCAGCAGTTACTCACCAGAGGGGGCCTACGAGCAGTACTTC.

J is TRBJ2-5 and V is TRBV6-5; perhaps TRBD2 as D (5 bases). The CDR3 sequence is 13 residues long. CDR1 is MNHEY and CDR2 is SVGAGI in the germline V gene. The V end lost 6 bases, the J end lost 6 bases, and 14 bases lay between the germline ends. This CDR3 is CASRPAGVQTQYF. Here the CDR3 DNA reads TGTGCCAGCAGACCGGCCGGGGTGCAGACCCAGTACTTC.

This chain connects TRBV7-6 to TRBJ1-3; tentatively, D is TRBD1 (5 bases). Germline values: CDR1 SGHVS, CDR2 FNYEAQ. V dropped 5 bases and J dropped 3 bases, with 11 bases sitting between them. This CDR3 region has 14 residues. CDR3 DNA: TGTGCCAGCAGCCCCCAGGGATTTGGAAACACCATATATTTT. It yields the protein CASSPQGFGNTIYF.

The chain links TRBV4-3 to TRBJ2-3; 12 bases are a match to TRBD2. CDR1 and CDR2 from the germline V gene are LGHNA and YSLEER. J was trimmed by 3 bases and V by 0 bases; bases with no gene match: 1. There are 16 residues in the CDR3. The CDR3 bases are TGCGCCAGCAGCCAAGAACTAGCGGGAGGAACAGATACGCAGTATTTT. Amino acids: CASSQELAGGTDTQYF.

V usage is TRBV19 and J usage is TRBJ2-5, with TRBD2 identical over 13 bases. This CDR3 has 17 amino acids. In germline, CDR1 is LNHDA, CDR2 SQIVND (reference sequence). The junction had 7 bases not matched to a gene; V was cut back by 5 bases and J by 1 base. Here the CDR3 reads CASSQTSGGPPQETQYF. CDR3 sequence (DNA): TGTGCCAGTAGTCAGACTAGCGGGGGGCCTCCCCAAGAGACCCAGTACTTC.